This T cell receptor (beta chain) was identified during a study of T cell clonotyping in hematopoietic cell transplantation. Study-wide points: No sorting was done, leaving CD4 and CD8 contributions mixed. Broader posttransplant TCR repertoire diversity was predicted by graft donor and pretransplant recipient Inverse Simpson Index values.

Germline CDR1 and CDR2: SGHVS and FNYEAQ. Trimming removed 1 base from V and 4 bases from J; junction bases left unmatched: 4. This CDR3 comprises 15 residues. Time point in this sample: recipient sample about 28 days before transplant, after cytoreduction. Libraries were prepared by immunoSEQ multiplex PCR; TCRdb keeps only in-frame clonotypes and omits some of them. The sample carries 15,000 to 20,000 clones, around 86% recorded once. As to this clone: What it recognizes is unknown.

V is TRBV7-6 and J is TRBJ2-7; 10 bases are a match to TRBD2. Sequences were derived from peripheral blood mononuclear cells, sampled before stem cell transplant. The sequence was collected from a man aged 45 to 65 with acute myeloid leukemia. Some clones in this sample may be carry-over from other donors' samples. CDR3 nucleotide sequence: TGTGCCAGCAGCTTAGGTAGCGGGGGGCCTTACGAGCAGTACTTC. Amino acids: CASSLGSGGPYEQYF.